A selection of T cell receptor beta chains follows, all from one sample in a study of T cell repertoires in ileal Crohn's disease. The repertoire was sequenced with immunoSEQ multiplex PCR; TCRdb's copy has only in-frame clones and lacks some. This sample yields around 6,700 clones, of which about four fifths are seen a single time; around 17% belongs to the top ten. Sample: ileal tissue. The source is an adult with Crohn's disease. The CDR3 runs from the conserved cysteine through the conserved F or W. Fields, in order: V gene, D gene, clone size, J gene, CDR3 protein, CDR3 DNA. The D gene is left open where the match is weak. Clone size is stated in some rows and not others, as once, few, many or a class when expanded.

>TRBV9|.|.|TRBJ1-1
CASSAYTGIGTEAFF
TGTGCCAGCAGCGCCTATACAGGTATAGGCACTGAAGCTTTCTTT
>TRBV2|TRBD2|.|TRBJ2-1
CASSHLAGGAYNEQFF
TGTGCCAGCAGTCACCTAGCGGGAGGGGCCTACAATGAGCAGTTCTTC
>TRBV7-2|.|.|TRBJ1-2
CASSHFRQNGYTF
TGTGCCAGCAGCCATTTCCGACAAAATGGCTACACCTTC
>TRBV18|TRBD1|.|TRBJ2-1
CASSRGTANEQFF
TGTGCCAGCTCCCGAGGGACAGCGAATGAGCAGTTCTTC
>TRBV7-9|.|few|TRBJ2-7
CASSPPTDSLFYEQYF
TGTGCCAGCAGCCCCCCGACTGACTCATTGTTCTACGAGCAGTACTTC
>TRBV7-2|.|.|TRBJ2-7
CASSSSGSTYEQYF
TGTGCCAGCAGCTCCTCAGGGTCCACCTACGAGCAGTACTTC
>TRBV6-6|.|.|TRBJ1-5
CASTPTGSPGQPQHF
TGTGCCAGCACCCCGACCGGGAGCCCAGGGCAGCCCCAGCATTTT
>TRBV10-1|TRBD1|.|TRBJ1-2
CASSFGQGIDGYTF
TGCGCCAGCAGTTTTGGACAGGGGATAGATGGCTACACCTTC
>TRBV5-6|TRBD1|.|TRBJ1-3
CASSFDRGGNTIYF
TGTGCCAGCAGCTTTGACAGGGGTGGAAACACCATATATTTT
>TRBV28|TRBD1|.|TRBJ2-5
CASSLLGQGSEETQYF
TGTGCCAGCAGTTTACTTGGACAGGGGAGTGAAGAGACCCAGTACTTC
>TRBV10-1|TRBD1|.|TRBJ2-3
CASRSGTGGPDTQYF
TGCGCCAGCAGGAGCGGGACAGGGGGCCCAGATACGCAGTATTTT